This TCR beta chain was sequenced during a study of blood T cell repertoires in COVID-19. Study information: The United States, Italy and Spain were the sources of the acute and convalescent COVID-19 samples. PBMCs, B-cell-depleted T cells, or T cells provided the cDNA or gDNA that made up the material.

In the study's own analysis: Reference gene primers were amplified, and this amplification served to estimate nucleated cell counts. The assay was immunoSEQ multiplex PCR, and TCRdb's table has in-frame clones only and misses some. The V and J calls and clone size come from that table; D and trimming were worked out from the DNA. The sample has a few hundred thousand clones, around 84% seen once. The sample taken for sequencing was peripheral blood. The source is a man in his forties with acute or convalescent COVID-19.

In DNA form, the CDR3 reads TGTGCTAGTGGTGCCCGGGACAGGCCGAACACTGAAGCTTTCTTT. It translates to CASGARDRPNTEAFF. The chain is built from TRBV12-5 and TRBJ1-1; 8 bases are shared with TRBD1. Germline values: CDR1 LGHNT, CDR2 FRNRAP. Trimming removed 5 bases from V and 1 base from J; junction bases left unmatched: 6. This CDR3 spans 15 amino acids. Together with reference TRBV12-5 and TRBJ1-1, the CDR3 gives the full variable domain: DARVTQTPRHKVTEMGQEVTMRCQPILGHNTVFWYRQTMMQGLELLAYFRNRAPLDDSGMPKDRFSAEMPDATLATLKIQPSEPRDSAVYFCASGARDRPNTEAFFGQGTRLTVV.